The following is a T cell receptor beta chain sequence with its context. Per germline, CDR1 MNHEY and CDR2 SVGAGI. This CDR3 has 16 residues. J was trimmed by 3 bases and V by 4 bases; bases with no gene match: 11. The entry originates in a study of blood T cell repertoires in COVID-19. Across the whole study: PBMCs, B-cell-depleted T cells, or T cells were the source of the cDNA or gDNA that made up the material.

As originally analysed: Reference gene primer amplification gave nucleated cell count estimates. Here immunoSEQ multiplex PCR was the method, and the copy in TCRdb shows in-frame clones only, minus some. V and J calls and clone size are copied from that table; D and trimming were computed from the DNA. The data contain 150,000 to 200,000 clones, 70% to 80% of them singletons. The chain employs TRBV6-5 and TRBJ2-5, with TRBD1 matching 7 bases. This receptor was identified in a woman in her 40s with COVID-19, enrolled during active disease. The sample comprised peripheral blood. The CDR3 reads CASSSGLDRAKETQYF. CDR3 in DNA: TGTGCCAGCAGTTCCGGCCTTGACAGGGCAAAAGAGACCCAGTACTTC.